The T cell receptor beta chain under discussion was sequenced for a study of T cells in Graves' hyperthyroidism and ophthalmopathy. Study as a whole: Sampling of peripheral blood happened at initial diagnosis, prior to any treatment.

The CDR3 is 16 residues long. In germline, CDR1 is SGHRS, CDR2 YFSETQ. After removal of 2 bases from V and 2 bases from J, the junction contained 5 bases not matched to a gene. A few counts support this clonotype. A lack of ophthalmopathy progression within 18 months defined stable Graves' hyperthyroidism. Fresh peripheral blood, around 10 ml, yielded the PBMCs. From RNA transcripts, TCR beta CDR3 regions were amplified. TCR CDR3 underwent first-round RT-PCR with the HTBI primer set. TCRdb reanalysed the multiplex PCR reads using MiXCR and keeps one entry per CDR3 protein. The sample has about 380,000 distinct CDR3 sequences, about 15% seen once.

This chain links TRBV5-1 with TRBJ2-5; 11 bases fit TRBD2. The receptor's source is a woman aged 60 to 75 with Graves' hyperthyroidism. The sequenced material came from blood. The CDR3 protein is CASSFGTSGPQETQYF. The DNA for the CDR3 is TGCGCCAGCAGCTTCGGGACTAGCGGTCCACAAGAGACCCAGTACTTC.